The rows below give T cell receptor beta chains drawn from one sample of a study of T cells after yellow fever vaccination. TCRdb analysed the 5' RACE reads with MiXCR anew, one entry per CDR3 protein. Among about 260,000 distinct CDR3 sequences listed, 10% to 15% were seen once. The sample was CD4+ T cells sorted from PBMCs, taken 45 days after the yellow fever booster vaccination. These receptors were taken from a young man who received the YFV17D yellow fever vaccine. The CDR3 runs from the conserved cysteine through the conserved F or W.

j_call v_call cdr3_aa
TRBJ2-1 TRBV4-2 CASSPGASGDFSSYNEQFF
TRBJ1-2 TRBV5-6 CASTLWWEGYGYTF
TRBJ2-7 TRBV20-1 CSARRLAGDEQYF
TRBJ2-7 TRBV7-2 CASSYTSGTTPYEQYF
TRBJ2-2 TRBV11-3 CASSLRGVAGELFF
TRBJ2-1 TRBV5-1 CARPGTPPYNEQFF
TRBJ1-1 TRBV20-1 CSASGQSLQAFF
TRBJ2-1 TRBV18 CASSPQGAGVAYNEQFF
TRBJ2-1 TRBV7-9 CASSRGLATEEQFF
TRBJ2-7 TRBV7-2 CASSKTGPYEQYF
TRBJ2-2 TRBV7-9 CASSFGKSNGELFF
TRBJ2-1 TRBV18 CASSPPGGGRGHEQFF
TRBJ2-7 TRBV29-1 CSVEDVYYEQYF
TRBJ2-3 TRBV5-1 CASSSLATDTQYF
TRBJ2-7 TRBV7-2 CASSFQSTSRPYEQYF
TRBJ1-2 TRBV5-1 CASSKGPQGRANYGYTF
TRBJ2-1 TRBV12-3/TRBV12-4 CASSHREVAYNEQFF
TRBJ2-1 TRBV5-1 CASSLVKGSYNEQFF
TRBJ2-7 TRBV4-2 CASSQDWTSGPYEQYF
TRBJ2-2 TRBV12-3/TRBV12-4 CASSRALGASGNTGELFF
TRBJ2-1 TRBV18 CASSKGPSYNEQFF
TRBJ2-1 TRBV5-1 CASSFLSYNEQFF
TRBJ2-1 TRBV20-1 CSARDGGDEQFF
TRBJ1-3 TRBV7-8 CASSDGILNTIYF
TRBJ1-1 TRBV7-2 CASSVGQVGEAFF